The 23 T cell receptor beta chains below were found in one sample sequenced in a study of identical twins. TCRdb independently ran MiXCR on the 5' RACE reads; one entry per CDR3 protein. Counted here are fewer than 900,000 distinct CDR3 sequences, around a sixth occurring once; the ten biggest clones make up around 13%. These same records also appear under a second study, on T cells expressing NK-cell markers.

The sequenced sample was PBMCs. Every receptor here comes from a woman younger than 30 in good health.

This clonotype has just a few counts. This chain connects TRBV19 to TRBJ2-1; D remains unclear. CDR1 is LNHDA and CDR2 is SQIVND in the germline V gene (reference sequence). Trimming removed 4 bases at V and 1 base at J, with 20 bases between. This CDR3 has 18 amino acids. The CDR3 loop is CASSSKWGTARSYNEQFF. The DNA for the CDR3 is TGTGCCAGTAGTAGCAAGTGGGGTACAGCGAGGTCCTACAATGAGCAGTTCTTC.

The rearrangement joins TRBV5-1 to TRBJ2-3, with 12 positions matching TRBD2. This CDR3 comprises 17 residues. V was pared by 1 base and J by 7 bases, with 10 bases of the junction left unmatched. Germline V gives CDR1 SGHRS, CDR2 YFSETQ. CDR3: CASSLTSGGLMSYTQYF. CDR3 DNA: TGCGCCAGCAGCTTGACTAGCGGGGGGTTGATGTCATATACGCAGTATTTT.

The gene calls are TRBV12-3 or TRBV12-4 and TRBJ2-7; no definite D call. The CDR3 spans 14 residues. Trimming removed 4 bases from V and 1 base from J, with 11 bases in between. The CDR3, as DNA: TGTGCCAGCAGTTGGCGGCTCGATTCCTACGAGCAGTACTTC. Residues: CASSWRLDSYEQYF.

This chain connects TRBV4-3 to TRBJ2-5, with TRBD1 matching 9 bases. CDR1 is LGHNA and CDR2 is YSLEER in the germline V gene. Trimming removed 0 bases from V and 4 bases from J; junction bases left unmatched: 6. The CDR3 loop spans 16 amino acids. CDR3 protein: CASSQDSATGGETQYF. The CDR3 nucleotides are TGCGCCAGCAGCCAAGATTCGGCGACAGGGGGAGAGACCCAGTACTTC.

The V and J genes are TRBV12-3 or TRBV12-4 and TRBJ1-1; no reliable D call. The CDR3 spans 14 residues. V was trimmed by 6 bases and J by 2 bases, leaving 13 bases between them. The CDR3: CASRSLGFNTEAFF. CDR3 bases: TGTGCCAGCAGGTCTCTAGGGTTCAACACTGAAGCTTTCTTT.

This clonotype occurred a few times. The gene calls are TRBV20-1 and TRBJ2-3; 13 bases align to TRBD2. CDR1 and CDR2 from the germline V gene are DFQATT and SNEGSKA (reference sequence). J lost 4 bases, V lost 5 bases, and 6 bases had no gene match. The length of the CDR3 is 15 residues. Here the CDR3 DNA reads TGCAGTGCTCGTAGACTAGCGGGAGGTTCAGATACGCAGTATTTT. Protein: CSARRLAGGSDTQYF.

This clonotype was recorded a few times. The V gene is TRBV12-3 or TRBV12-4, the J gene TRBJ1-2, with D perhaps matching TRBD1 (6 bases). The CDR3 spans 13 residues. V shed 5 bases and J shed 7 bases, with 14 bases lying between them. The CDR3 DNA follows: TGTGCCAGCAGTCCCCCGGGGGCGCTTGGCTACACCTTC. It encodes CASSPPGALGYTF.

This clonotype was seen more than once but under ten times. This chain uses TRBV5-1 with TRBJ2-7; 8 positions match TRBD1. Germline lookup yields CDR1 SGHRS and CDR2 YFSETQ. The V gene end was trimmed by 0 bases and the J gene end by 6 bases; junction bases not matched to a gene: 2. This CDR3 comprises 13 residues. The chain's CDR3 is CASSLEQGGEQYF. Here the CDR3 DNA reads TGCGCCAGCAGCTTGGAACAGGGGGGCGAGCAGTACTTC.

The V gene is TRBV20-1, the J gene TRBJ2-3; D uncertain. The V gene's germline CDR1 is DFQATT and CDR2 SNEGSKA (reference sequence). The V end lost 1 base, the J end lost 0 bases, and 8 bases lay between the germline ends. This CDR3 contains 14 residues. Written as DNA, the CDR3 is TGCAGTGCTAGAGCCCCAGTTAGCACAGATACGCAGTATTTT. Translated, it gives CSARAPVSTDTQYF.

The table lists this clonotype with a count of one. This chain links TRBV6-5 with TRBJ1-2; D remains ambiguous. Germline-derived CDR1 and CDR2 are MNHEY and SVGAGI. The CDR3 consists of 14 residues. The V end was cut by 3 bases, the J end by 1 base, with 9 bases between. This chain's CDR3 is CASSYDGYNYGYTF. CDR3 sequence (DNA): TGTGCCAGCAGTTATGACGGCTATAACTATGGCTACACCTTC.

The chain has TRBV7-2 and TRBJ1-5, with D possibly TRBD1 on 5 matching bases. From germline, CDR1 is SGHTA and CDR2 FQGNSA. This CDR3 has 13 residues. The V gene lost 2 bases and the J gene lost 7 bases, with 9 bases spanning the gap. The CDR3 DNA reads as TGTGCCAGCAGCTTAATATGGGACCAGCCCCAGCATTTT. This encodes CASSLIWDQPQHF.

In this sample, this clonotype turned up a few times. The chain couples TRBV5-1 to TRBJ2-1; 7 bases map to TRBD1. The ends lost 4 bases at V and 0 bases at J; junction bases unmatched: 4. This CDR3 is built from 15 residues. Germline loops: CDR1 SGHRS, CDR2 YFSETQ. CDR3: CASSQTGTSYNEQFF. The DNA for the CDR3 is TGCGCCAGCAGCCAGACAGGGACCTCCTACAATGAGCAGTTCTTC.

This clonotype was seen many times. The CDR3 nucleotides read TGTGCCACCCGTACACTAAGGGGATCGAACACCGGGGAGCTGTTTTTT. Translating gives CATRTLRGSNTGELFF. This chain joins TRBV24-1 and TRBJ2-2, with D possibly TRBD1 on 5 matching bases. The germline V and J ends were trimmed by 9 bases and 0 bases, with 16 bases remaining between them. The CDR3 covers 16 residues. CDR1 is KGHDR and CDR2 is SFDVKD in the germline V gene.

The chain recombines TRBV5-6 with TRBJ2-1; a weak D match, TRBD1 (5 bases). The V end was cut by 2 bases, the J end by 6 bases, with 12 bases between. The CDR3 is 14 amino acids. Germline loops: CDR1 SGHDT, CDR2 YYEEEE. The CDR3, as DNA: TGTGCCAGCAGCTTCGGCAGGGTTCGCAATGAGCAGTTCTTC. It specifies CASSFGRVRNEQFF.

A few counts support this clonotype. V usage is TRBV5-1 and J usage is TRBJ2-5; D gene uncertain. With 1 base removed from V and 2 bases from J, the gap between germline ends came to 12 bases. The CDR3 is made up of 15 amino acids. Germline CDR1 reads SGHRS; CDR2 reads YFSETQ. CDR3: CASSLSPPPQETQYF. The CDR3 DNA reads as TGCGCCAGCAGCTTGTCTCCACCGCCACAAGAGACCCAGTACTTC.

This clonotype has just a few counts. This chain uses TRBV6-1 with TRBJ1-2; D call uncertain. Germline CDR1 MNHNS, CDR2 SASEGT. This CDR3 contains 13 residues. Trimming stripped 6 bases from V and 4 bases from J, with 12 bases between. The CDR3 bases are TGTGCCAGCAGCGAGAAGGGCCTCTATGGCTACACCTTC. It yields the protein CASSEKGLYGYTF.

DNA of the CDR3: TGTGCCAGCAGCGTACGGGTGAGCGACCAAGAGACCCAGTACTTC. Translation gives CASSVRVSDQETQYF. The J gene is TRBJ2-5, the V gene TRBV11-3; D gene uncertain. The CDR3 has 15 amino acids. The germline gives CDR1 SGHNT, CDR2 YENEEA. V lost 5 bases to trimming and J lost 0 bases, with 13 bases between them.

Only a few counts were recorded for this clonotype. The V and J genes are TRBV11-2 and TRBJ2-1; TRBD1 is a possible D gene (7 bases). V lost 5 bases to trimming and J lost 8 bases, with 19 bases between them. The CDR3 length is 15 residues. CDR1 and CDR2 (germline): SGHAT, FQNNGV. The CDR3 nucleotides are TGTGCCAGCAGCCCCAGGGGGGCACCTAGGGATGAGCAGTTCTTC. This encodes CASSPRGAPRDEQFF.

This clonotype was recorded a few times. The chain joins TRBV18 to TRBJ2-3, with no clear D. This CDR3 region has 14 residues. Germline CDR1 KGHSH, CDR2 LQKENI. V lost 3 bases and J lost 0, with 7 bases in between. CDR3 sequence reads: CASSPTASTDTQYF. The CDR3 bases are TGTGCCAGCTCACCGACGGCTAGCACAGATACGCAGTATTTT. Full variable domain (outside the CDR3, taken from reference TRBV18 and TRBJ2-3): NAGVMQNPRHLVRRRGQEARLRCSPMKGHSHVYWYRQLPEEGLKFMVYLQKENIIDESGMPKERFSAEFPKEGPSILRIQQVVRGDSAAYFCASSPTASTDTQYFGPGTRLTVL.

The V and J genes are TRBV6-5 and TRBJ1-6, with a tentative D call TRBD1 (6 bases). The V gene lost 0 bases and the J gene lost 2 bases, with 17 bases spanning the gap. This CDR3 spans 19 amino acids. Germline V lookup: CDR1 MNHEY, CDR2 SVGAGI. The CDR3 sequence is CASSYSVMGAAAYNSPLHF. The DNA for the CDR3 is TGTGCCAGCAGTTACTCGGTCATGGGGGCTGCGGCCTATAATTCACCCCTCCACTTT.

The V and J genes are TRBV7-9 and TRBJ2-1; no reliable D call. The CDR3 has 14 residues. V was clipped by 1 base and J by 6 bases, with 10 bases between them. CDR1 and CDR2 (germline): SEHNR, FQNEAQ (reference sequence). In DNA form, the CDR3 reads TGTGCCAGCAGCTTAGACGAGAGCGTCAATGAGCAGTTCTTC. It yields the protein CASSLDESVNEQFF. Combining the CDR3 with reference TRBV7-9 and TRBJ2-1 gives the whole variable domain DTGVSQNPRHKITKRGQNVTFRCDPISEHNRLYWYRQTLGQGPEFLTYFQNEAQLEKSRLLSDRFSAERPKGSFSTLEIQRTEQGDSAMYLCASSLDESVNEQFFGPGTRLTVL.

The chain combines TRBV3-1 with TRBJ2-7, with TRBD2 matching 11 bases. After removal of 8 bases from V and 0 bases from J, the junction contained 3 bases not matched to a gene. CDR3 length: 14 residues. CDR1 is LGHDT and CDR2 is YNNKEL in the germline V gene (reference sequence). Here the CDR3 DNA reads TGTGCCAGCGGGCTAGCGGGGGGCTCCTACGAGCAGTACTTC. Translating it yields CASGLAGGSYEQYF.

The chain's CDR3 is CATSRVLTANSYNEQFF. CDR3 nucleotide sequence: TGTGCCACCAGCAGAGTTTTAACGGCCAACTCCTACAATGAGCAGTTCTTC. This chain connects TRBV15 to TRBJ2-1; no reliable D call. This CDR3 has 17 residues. The germline V and J ends were trimmed by 1 base and 0 bases, with 13 bases remaining between them. Per the germline V gene, CDR1 is LNHNV and CDR2 is YYDKDF (reference sequence).